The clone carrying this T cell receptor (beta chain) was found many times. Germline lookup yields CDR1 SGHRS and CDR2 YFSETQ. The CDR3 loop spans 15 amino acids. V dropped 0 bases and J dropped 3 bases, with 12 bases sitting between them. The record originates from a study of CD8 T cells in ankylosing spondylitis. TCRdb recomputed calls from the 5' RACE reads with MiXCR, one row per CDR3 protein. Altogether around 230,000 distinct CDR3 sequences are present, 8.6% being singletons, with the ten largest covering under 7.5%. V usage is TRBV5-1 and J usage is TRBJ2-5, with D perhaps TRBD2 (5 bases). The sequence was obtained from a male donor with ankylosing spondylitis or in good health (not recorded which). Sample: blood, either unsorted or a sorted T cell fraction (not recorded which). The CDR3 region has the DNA TGCGCCAGCAGCTTGGGGCCCACCGGGGAAGAGACCCAGTACTTC. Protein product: CASSLGPTGEETQYF.